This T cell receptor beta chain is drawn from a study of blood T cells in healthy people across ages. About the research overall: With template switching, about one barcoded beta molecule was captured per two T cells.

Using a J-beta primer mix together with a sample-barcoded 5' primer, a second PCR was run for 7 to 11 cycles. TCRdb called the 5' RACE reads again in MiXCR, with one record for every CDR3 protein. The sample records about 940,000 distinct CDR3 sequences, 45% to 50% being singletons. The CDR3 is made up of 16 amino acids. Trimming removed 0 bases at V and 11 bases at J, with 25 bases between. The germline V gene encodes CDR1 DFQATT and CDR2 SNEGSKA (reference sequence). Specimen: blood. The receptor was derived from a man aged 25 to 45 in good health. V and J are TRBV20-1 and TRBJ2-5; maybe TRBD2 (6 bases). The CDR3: CSARDLGGATYNEQYF. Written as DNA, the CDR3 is TGCAGTGCTAGAGATTTGGGGGGTGCTACCTACAATGAGCAGTACTTC.